These 15 T cell receptor beta chains were sequenced from one sample in a study of T-cell reconstitution after alpha-beta-depleted transplantation in children. It was with unique molecular identifiers that the TCRbeta library was prepared. TCRdb processed the PCR reads anew with MiXCR; each CDR3 protein has one entry. The repertoire holds about 830,000 distinct CDR3 sequences, with less than 20% as singletons. The material was PBMCs, mostly from graft donor cells, obtained 360 days after TCRalphabeta/CD19-depleted stem cell transplant. The receptors here all came from a male patient aged 10-17 years who had a stem cell transplant for acute lymphoblastic leukemia, so the T cells may come from the graft donor.

This clonotype was counted a few times. The V and J genes are TRBV7-9 and TRBJ2-7; D remains ambiguous. Germline V CDR1 and CDR2: SEHNR, FQNEAQ (reference sequence). The CDR3 extends over 14 amino acids. V was shortened by 5 bases and J by 2 bases, with 13 bases between the two germline ends. The chain's CDR3 is CASSPANRPYEQYF. The DNA of the CDR3 is TGTGCCAGCAGCCCGGCCAACCGGCCCTACGAGCAGTACTTC.

As DNA, the CDR3 is TGTGCCAGCAGTTTTATTCCGCAGGGGGTCTCACTTAACTACGAGCAGTACTTC. This codes for CASSFIPQGVSLNYEQYF. The chain joins TRBV27 to TRBJ2-7, with TRBD1 matching 7 bases. The V gene's germline CDR1 is MNHEY and CDR2 SMNVEV (reference sequence). CDR3 size: 18 residues. J gave up 3 bases and V 3 bases, and 17 bases lay outside the gene matches.

V gene TRBV25-1 combines with J gene TRBJ2-7; 8 bases line up with TRBD1. V lost 6 bases, J lost 7 bases, and 14 bases stayed unmatched. Per the germline V gene, CDR1 is MGHDK and CDR2 is SYGVNS. The CDR3 length is 15 residues. The chain's CDR3 is CASSEEGRGLLEQYF. Here the CDR3 DNA reads TGTGCCAGCAGCGAGGAGGGCAGGGGGCTTCTTGAGCAGTACTTC.

The chain has TRBV6-1 and TRBJ1-1; D is uncertain. With 7 bases removed from V and 1 base from J, the gap between germline ends came to 16 bases. CDR1 and CDR2 (germline): MNHNS, SASEGT. This CDR3 has 15 residues. The chain's CDR3 is CASNRGAGSNTEAFF. CDR3 bases: TGTGCCAGCAACCGGGGAGCAGGCTCGAACACTGAAGCTTTCTTT.

This clonotype was counted only a few times. V usage is TRBV24-1 and J usage is TRBJ2-5, with TRBD1 matching over 8 bases. The CDR3 is 12 amino acids. Germline V gene lookup returns CDR1 KGHDR and CDR2 SFDVKD. J was trimmed by 5 bases and V by 12 bases; bases with no gene match: 7. CDR3 loop: CAVFRGRETQYF. CDR3 DNA sequence: TGTGCCGTCTTCAGGGGGCGGGAGACCCAGTACTTC.

V usage is TRBV29-1 and J usage is TRBJ2-7; D is perhaps TRBD1 (6 bases). The V and J ends lost 5 bases and 1 base respectively, with 15 bases between them. CDR3 size: 14 residues. Germline loops: CDR1 SQVTM, CDR2 ANQGSEA. The CDR3 reads CSVLTGALSYEQYF. The CDR3 DNA reads TGCAGCGTTTTGACAGGCGCTCTATCCTACGAGCAGTACTTC.

The rearrangement links TRBV6-2 or TRBV6-3 to TRBJ2-7, with D unclear. The ends were cut back, 5 bases at V and 2 bases at J, with 7 bases in the middle. Germline-derived CDR1 and CDR2 are MNHEY and SVGEGT. The length of the CDR3 is 12 residues. CDR3 sequence reads: CASSNPTYEQYF. For the CDR3, the DNA is TGTGCCAGCAGTAATCCCACCTACGAGCAGTACTTC.

The V and J genes are TRBV9 and TRBJ2-1, with a tentative D call TRBD1 (6 bases). V lost 3 bases and J lost 5, with 9 bases in between. This CDR3 is 13 amino acids long. Germline CDR1 and CDR2: SGDLS and YYNGEE. The CDR3 coding sequence is TGTGCCAGCAGCGGAGGGGGACACAATGAGCAGTTCTTC. This encodes CASSGGGHNEQFF.

The table lists this clonotype with many counts. This chain joins TRBV11-2 and TRBJ2-1; D might be TRBD1 or TRBD2, each matching 6 bases. Germline lookup yields CDR1 SGHAT and CDR2 FQNNGV. Trimming took 5 bases from V and 0 from J, leaving 20 bases between them. The CDR3 totals 18 residues. The CDR3 is CASSPKTGGTSSYNEQFF. The DNA for the CDR3 is TGTGCCAGCAGCCCCAAGACGGGCGGGACAAGCTCCTACAATGAGCAGTTCTTC.

The chain has TRBV11-3 and TRBJ2-2; a possible D gene is TRBD2 (6 bases). Germline CDR1 SGHNT, CDR2 YENEEA. Trimming took off 0 bases at V and 0 bases at J, with 11 bases between the two ends. The CDR3 consists of 17 residues. The CDR3 spells CASSLDWRGTNTGELFF. In nucleotides, the CDR3 is TGTGCCAGCAGCTTAGATTGGCGCGGGACGAACACCGGGGAGCTGTTTTTT.

The chain joins TRBV5-1 to TRBJ1-1; tentatively, D is TRBD1 (6 bases). CDR3 length: 15 residues. Trimming took 3 bases from V and 0 from J, leaving 12 bases between them. Germline assignment: CDR1 SGHRS and CDR2 YFSETQ. CDR3 residues: CASSSGGLMNTEAFF. The CDR3 region has the DNA TGCGCCAGCAGCTCCGGGGGGCTTATGAACACTGAAGCTTTCTTT.

This clonotype was counted between two and nine times. The chain employs TRBV12-3 or TRBV12-4 and TRBJ1-1; D gene unclear. The length of the CDR3 is 11 residues. V was clipped by 3 bases and J by 9 bases, with 8 bases between them. The CDR3 DNA reads TGTGCCAGCAGTTTGGGCAGGCAAGCTTTCTTT. Its protein is CASSLGRQAFF.

The table lists this clonotype with a few counts. The chain couples TRBV29-1 to TRBJ2-7, with D tentatively TRBD1 (6 bases). Trimming cost V 7 bases and J 3 bases, with 13 bases left between them. This CDR3 has 12 residues. The germline gives CDR1 SQVTM, CDR2 ANQGSEA. The CDR3 nucleotides read TGCAGCGCCACAGGGAACCACTACGAGCAGTACTTC. It translates to CSATGNHYEQYF.

This clonotype was seen only a few times. The J gene is TRBJ1-1, the V gene TRBV20-1; D remains unclear. In germline, CDR1 is DFQATT, CDR2 SNEGSKA (reference sequence). This CDR3 spans 15 amino acids. Trimming left V 5 bases short and J 1 base short, with 17 bases between. The CDR3 nucleotides are TGCAGTGCTTCCCCCCCACACGGCTGGAACACTGAAGCTTTCTTT. Protein product: CSASPPHGWNTEAFF.

CDR3 loop: CASRLARNTGELFF. The CDR3 nucleotides read TGTGCCAGCAGGCTGGCCAGGAACACCGGGGAGCTGTTTTTT. V is TRBV7-3 and J is TRBJ2-2; no firm D call. This CDR3 spans 14 amino acids. V lost 6 bases and J lost 1, with 9 bases in between. Germline assignment: CDR1 SGHTA and CDR2 FQGTGA.